This TCR beta chain is drawn from a study of cytomegalovirus exposure and HLA in healthy donors. As to this clone: Its antigen is unidentified.

Findings and limits, study-wide: For TCR beta chains, V- and J-gene trimming was later linked to a missense DCLRE1C variant.

PCR amplification relied on 60 Vbeta primers (plus 13 Jbeta primers). Libraries were prepared by immunoSEQ multiplex PCR; TCRdb keeps only in-frame clonotypes and omits some of them. The top ten hold about 6% of the sample, which has over 200,000 clones, around 80% seen once. Germline CDR1 and CDR2: MNHNS and SASEGT. The V end lost 2 bases, the J end lost 0 bases, and 11 bases lay between the germline ends. The CDR3 totals 16 residues. This sequence originates from a man aged 35-49 years in good health and CMV-seropositive. What was sequenced was PBMCs. The genes are TRBV6-1 and TRBJ1-5; the D is unclear. The CDR3 region has the DNA TGTGCCAGCAGTGAATATTGGGCGGGTAGCAATCAGCCCCAGCATTTT. It yields the protein CASSEYWAGSNQPQHF.